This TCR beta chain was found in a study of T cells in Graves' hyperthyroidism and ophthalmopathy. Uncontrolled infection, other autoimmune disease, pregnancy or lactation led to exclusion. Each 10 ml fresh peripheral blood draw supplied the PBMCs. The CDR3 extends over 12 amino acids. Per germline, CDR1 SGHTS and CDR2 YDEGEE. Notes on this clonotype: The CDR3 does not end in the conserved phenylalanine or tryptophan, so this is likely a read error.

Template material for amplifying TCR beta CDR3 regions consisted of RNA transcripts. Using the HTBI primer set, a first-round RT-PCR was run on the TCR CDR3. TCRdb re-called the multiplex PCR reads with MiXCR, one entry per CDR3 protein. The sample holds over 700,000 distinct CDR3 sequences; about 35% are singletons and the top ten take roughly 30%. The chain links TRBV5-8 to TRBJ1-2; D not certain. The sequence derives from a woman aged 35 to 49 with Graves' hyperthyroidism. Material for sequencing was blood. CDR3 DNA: TGCGCCAGCAGCCAAGAAAGGAGAGGCTACACCTCC. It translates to CASSQERRGYTS.